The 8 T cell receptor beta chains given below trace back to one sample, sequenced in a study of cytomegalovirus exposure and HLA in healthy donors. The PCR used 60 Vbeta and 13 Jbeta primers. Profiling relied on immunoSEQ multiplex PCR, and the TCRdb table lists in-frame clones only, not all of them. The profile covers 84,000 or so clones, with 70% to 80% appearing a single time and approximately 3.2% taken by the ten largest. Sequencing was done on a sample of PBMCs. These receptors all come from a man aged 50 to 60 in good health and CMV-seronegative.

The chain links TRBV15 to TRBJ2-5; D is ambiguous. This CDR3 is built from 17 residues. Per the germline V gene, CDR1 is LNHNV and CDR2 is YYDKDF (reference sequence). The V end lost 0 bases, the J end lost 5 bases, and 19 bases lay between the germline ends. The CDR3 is CATSRESGRSPAETQYF. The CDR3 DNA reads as TGTGCCACCAGCAGAGAATCGGGTCGGAGCCCCGCTGAGACCCAGTACTTC.

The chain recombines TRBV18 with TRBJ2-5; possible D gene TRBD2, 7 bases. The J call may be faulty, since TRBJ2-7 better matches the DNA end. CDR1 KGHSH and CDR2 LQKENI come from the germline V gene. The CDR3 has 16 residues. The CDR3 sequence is CASSPGGGSGSYEQYF. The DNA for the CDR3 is TGTGCCAGCTCACCGGGAGGGGGTAGCGGATCCTACGAGCAGTACTTC.

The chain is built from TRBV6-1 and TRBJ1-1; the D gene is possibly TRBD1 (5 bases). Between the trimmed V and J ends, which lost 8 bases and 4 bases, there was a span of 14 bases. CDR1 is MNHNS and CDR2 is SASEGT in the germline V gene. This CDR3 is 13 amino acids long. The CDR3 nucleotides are TGTGCCAGCGGCAAAACCACAGGCACTGAAGCTTTCTTT. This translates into CASGKTTGTEAFF.

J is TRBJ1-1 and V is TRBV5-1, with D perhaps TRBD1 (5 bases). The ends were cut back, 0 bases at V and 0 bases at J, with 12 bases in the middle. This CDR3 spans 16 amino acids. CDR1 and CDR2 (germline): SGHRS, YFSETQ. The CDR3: CASSLGRGGLNTEAFF. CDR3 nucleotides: TGCGCCAGCAGCTTGGGGAGGGGTGGGTTGAACACTGAAGCTTTCTTT.

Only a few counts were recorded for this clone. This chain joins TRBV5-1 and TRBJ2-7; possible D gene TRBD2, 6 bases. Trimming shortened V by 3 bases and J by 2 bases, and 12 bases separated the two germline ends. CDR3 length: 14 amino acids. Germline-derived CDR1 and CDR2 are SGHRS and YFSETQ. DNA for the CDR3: TGCGCCAGCAGCTCCGGGGGAGTCCCCTACGAGCAGTACTTC. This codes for CASSSGGVPYEQYF.

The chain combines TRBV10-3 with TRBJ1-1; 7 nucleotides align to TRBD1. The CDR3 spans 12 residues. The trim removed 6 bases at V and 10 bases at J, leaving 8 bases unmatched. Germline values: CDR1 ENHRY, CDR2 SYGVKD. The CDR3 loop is CAIRETQGGAFF. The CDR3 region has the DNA TGTGCCATCAGGGAAACTCAGGGGGGAGCTTTCTTT.

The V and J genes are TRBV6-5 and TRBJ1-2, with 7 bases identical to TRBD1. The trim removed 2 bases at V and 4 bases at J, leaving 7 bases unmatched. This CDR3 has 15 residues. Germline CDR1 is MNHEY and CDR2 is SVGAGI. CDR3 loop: CASSYGYRGPYGYTF. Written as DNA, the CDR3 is TGTGCCAGCAGTTACGGCTACAGGGGTCCCTATGGCTACACCTTC.

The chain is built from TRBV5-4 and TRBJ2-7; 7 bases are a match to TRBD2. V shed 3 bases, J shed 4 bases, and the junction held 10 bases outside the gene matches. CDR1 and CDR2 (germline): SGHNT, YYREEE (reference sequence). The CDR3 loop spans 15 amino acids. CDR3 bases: TGTGCCAGCAGCTCTATTGACGGGGGGATGTACGAGCAGTACTTC. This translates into CASSSIDGGMYEQYF.